The 22 T cell receptor beta chains reported below all come from one sample, sequenced in a study of a mutant IDH1 vaccine in newly diagnosed glioma (TCRdb year 2021). The antigens of these receptors remain unknown. Library preparation used the immunoSEQ multiplex PCR assay. TCRdb took this table from immuneACCESS and kept in-frame rearrangements with V and J called. Such tables lack part of the clones; where checked against another copy, unresolved V genes explain under half of the gap, and the rest is unexplained. The sample table contains some 27,000 clones; only one count was recorded for 65% to 80% of them. Just under 9.5% of the sample goes to the ten largest clones. According to the study, the label for this sample's time point signals: week 5, during vaccination. Each vaccine dose, consisting of 300 ug of a 20-mer mutant IDH1 peptide in Montanide, was administered subcutaneously with topical imiquimod.

Sequenced here: PBMCs, sampled from a glioma patient whose treatment included an IDH1 peptide vaccine. These receptor sequences come from a man aged 35 to 55 with glioma.

This chain connects TRBV11-2 to TRBJ2-3; D might be TRBD1 or TRBD2, each matching 7 bases. Trimming stripped 5 bases from V and 3 bases from J, with 21 bases between. CDR1 and CDR2 (germline): SGHAT, FQNNGV. This CDR3 region has 17 residues. The CDR3 protein is CASSDRARGGLTDTQYF. As DNA, the CDR3 is TGTGCCAGCAGCGACAGGGCCAGGGGGGGGTTGACAGATACGCAGTATTTT. Full variable domain (rest looked up from reference TRBV11-2 and TRBJ2-3): EAGVAQSPRYKIIEKRQSVAFWCNPISGHATLYWYQQILGQGPKLLIQFQNNGVVDDSQLPKDRFSAERLKGVDSTLKIQPAKLEDSAVYLCASSDRARGGLTDTQYFGPGTRLTVL.

The rearrangement uses TRBV6-5 and TRBJ1-3, with D tentatively TRBD1 (6 bases). CDR3 length: 14 residues. The germline gives CDR1 MNHEY, CDR2 SVGAGI. Trimming cost V 6 bases and J 0 bases, with 9 bases left between them. CDR3 in amino acids: CASRYRVSGNTIYF. The CDR3 nucleotides read TGTGCCAGCAGATACAGGGTCTCTGGAAACACCATATATTTT.

The genes are TRBV7-7 and TRBJ2-1; 9 nucleotides match TRBD2. This CDR3 is 16 amino acids long. Germline assignment: CDR1 SSHAT and CDR2 FNYEAQ (reference sequence). V lost 5 bases, J lost 5 bases, and 10 bases stayed unmatched. The CDR3 nucleotides are TGTGCCAGCAGCCCCCGTATCGCTAGCGGGGACAATGAGCAGTTCTTC. Protein sequence: CASSPRIASGDNEQFF.

This clone was seen more than once but under ten times. The gene calls are TRBV19 and TRBJ1-4; TRBD1 matches 7 bases. Germline CDR1 reads LNHDA; CDR2 reads SQIVND (reference sequence). The CDR3 contains 14 residues. J was trimmed by 4 bases and V by 5 bases; bases with no gene match: 4. CDR3 bases: TGTGCCAGTAGTCGACGACAGGGTAATGAAAAACTGTTTTTT. Its protein product is CASSRRQGNEKLFF.

The rearrangement links TRBV7-9 to TRBJ2-5; TRBD1 agrees at 7 bases. CDR1 SEHNR and CDR2 FQNEAQ come from the germline V gene (reference sequence). There are 14 residues in the CDR3. The V segment lost 5 bases and the J segment 4 bases; nucleotides outside the gene matches: 7. Here the CDR3 reads CASSGATGIETQYF. CDR3 bases: TGTGCCAGCAGCGGTGCGACAGGGATAGAGACCCAGTACTTC.

The chain couples TRBV4-1 to TRBJ1-2; D unresolved. In germline, CDR1 is MGHRA, CDR2 YSYEKL. The CDR3 consists of 15 residues. Trimming removed 0 bases at V and 6 bases at J, with 14 bases between. This chain's CDR3 is CASSQDNGSWDGYTF. The CDR3 coding sequence is TGCGCCAGCAGCCAAGACAACGGGAGCTGGGATGGCTACACCTTC.

V is TRBV27 and J is TRBJ1-2; no reliable D call. Trimming shortened V by 5 bases and J by 0 bases, and 19 bases separated the two germline ends. The CDR3 loop spans 17 amino acids. Germline CDR1 MNHEY, CDR2 SMNVEV (reference sequence). CDR3 bases: TGTGCCAGCAGTCTTACCACTTCGACCGTTGCTAACTATGGCTACACCTTC. Protein sequence: CASSLTTSTVANYGYTF.

The chain is built from TRBV10-1 and TRBJ2-3, with TRBD1 matching 9 bases. The CDR3 sequence is 16 residues long. V gave up 0 bases and J gave up 3 bases; unmatched junction bases: 4. Germline CDR1 reads WNHNN; CDR2 reads SYGVQD (reference sequence). DNA of the CDR3: TGCGCCAGCAGTGAGTCTAGTGGGACAGGGACAGATACGCAGTATTTT. Protein product: CASSESSGTGTDTQYF.

V and J are TRBV7-9 and TRBJ1-4; D perhaps matches TRBD1 (5 bases). CDR3 length equals 15 residues. With 7 bases removed from V and 4 bases from J, the gap between germline ends came to 16 bases. Germline assignment: CDR1 SEHNR and CDR2 FQNEAQ (reference sequence). The CDR3: CASTGGRGNNEKLFF. The DNA of the CDR3 is TGTGCCAGCACCGGGGGACGGGGAAATAATGAAAAACTGTTTTTT.

The chain joins TRBV2 to TRBJ2-3; D ambiguous. The germline gives CDR1 SNHLY, CDR2 FYNNEI. The V gene lost 6 bases and the J gene lost 4 bases, with 14 bases spanning the gap. This CDR3 is built from 14 residues. CDR3 nucleotide sequence: TGTGCCAGCAGGGACCCTTTGGACCCAGATACGCAGTATTTT. Amino acids: CASRDPLDPDTQYF.

The chain combines TRBV9 with TRBJ2-7; 10 bases fit TRBD1. This CDR3 is built from 13 residues. Germline V gives CDR1 SGDLS, CDR2 YYNGEE. Unmatched junction bases numbered 1, after V lost 3 bases and J lost 4 bases. The CDR3 nucleotides read TGTGCCAGCAGCGGACAGGGGGCTTACGAGCAGTACTTC. It codes for CASSGQGAYEQYF.

This chain joins TRBV6-1 and TRBJ2-7, with D maybe TRBD2 (5 bases). Trimming pared 6 bases from V and 0 bases from J, leaving 9 bases between. The CDR3 is made up of 13 amino acids. Germline V lookup: CDR1 MNHNS, CDR2 SASEGT. This CDR3 reads CASRDLNSYEQYF. CDR3 bases: TGTGCCAGCAGGGACTTAAACTCCTACGAGCAGTACTTC.

This sequence joins TRBV6-1 and TRBJ2-7, with 10 bases that match TRBD1. The tail of the sequence fits TRBJ2-5 better, so the J call may be wrong. This CDR3 has 13 residues. The germline V gene has CDR1 MNHNS and CDR2 SASEGT. This CDR3 reads CASRTGGGETQYF. Written as DNA, the CDR3 is TGTGCCAGCAGGACAGGGGGCGGGGAGACCCAGTACTTC.

The V call is TRBV21-1, the J call TRBJ2-1. TRBV21-1 is flagged as a pseudogene. The CDR3 contains 13 residues. In DNA form, the CDR3 reads TGTGCCAGCAGGTCCGGGCCCTCCTTCCCTCAGTTCTTC. Translated: CASRSGPSFPQFF.

The chain carries TRBV7-8 and TRBJ2-1; TRBD2 matches at 13 bases. In germline, CDR1 is SGHVS, CDR2 FQNEAQ. This CDR3 has 16 amino acids. J gave up 7 bases and V 5 bases, and 8 bases lay outside the gene matches. The CDR3 sequence: CASSLPPGLAGNEQFF. Written as DNA, the CDR3 is TGTGCCAGCAGCCTGCCGCCGGGACTAGCGGGGAATGAGCAGTTCTTC. The variable domain in full, with the rest retrieved from reference TRBV7-8 and TRBJ2-1, is GAGVSQSPRYKVAKRGQDVALRCDPISGHVSLFWYQQALGQGPEFLTYFQNEAQLDKSGLPSDRFFAERPEGSVSTLKIQRTQQEDSAVYLCASSLPPGLAGNEQFFGPGTRLTVL.

The chain recombines TRBV6-5 with TRBJ1-4, with D perhaps TRBD1 (6 bases). CDR1 MNHEY and CDR2 SVGAGI come from the germline V gene. Trimming shortened V by 3 bases and J by 6 bases, and 11 bases separated the two germline ends. The CDR3 is 14 residues long. The CDR3 coding sequence is TGTGCCAGCAGTTATCGACAGGTAGATGAAAAACTGTTTTTT. Translated, it gives CASSYRQVDEKLFF.

The chain employs TRBV14 and TRBJ1-2; perhaps TRBD1 as D (5 bases). This CDR3 has 14 residues. CDR1 is SGHDN, CDR2 FVKESK, per germline. Trimming shortened V by 5 bases and J by 5 bases, and 15 bases separated the two germline ends. CDR3 in DNA: TGTGCCAGCAGCGGTTACACAGGAATATATGGCTACACCTTC. Its translation: CASSGYTGIYGYTF.

This sequence joins TRBV7-2 and TRBJ2-7; D gene unclear. This CDR3 comprises 15 residues. Trimming removed 2 bases at V and 2 bases at J, with 13 bases between. The V gene's germline CDR1 is SGHTA and CDR2 FQGNSA. CDR3 sequence reads: CASSLSAARAYEQYF. The DNA of the CDR3 is TGTGCCAGCAGCTTATCGGCAGCGAGAGCCTACGAGCAGTACTTC.

The chain uses TRBV6-5 and TRBJ1-5, with no clear D. Trimming pared 5 bases from V and 8 bases from J, leaving 7 bases between. This CDR3 region has 11 residues. Germline assignment: CDR1 MNHEY and CDR2 SVGAGI. This CDR3 reads CASSDGEPQHF. The CDR3 DNA sequence: TGTGCCAGCAGTGATGGTGAGCCCCAGCATTTT.

This clone was recorded only once. The chain joins TRBV19 to TRBJ2-1; 8 positions match TRBD1. Germline V lookup: CDR1 LNHDA, CDR2 SQIVND (reference sequence). J lost 7 bases, V lost 2 bases, and 10 bases had no gene match. This CDR3 has 16 residues. CDR3 region: CASSILPDRVRNEQFF. The CDR3 DNA follows: TGTGCCAGTAGTATACTTCCGGACAGGGTAAGGAATGAGCAGTTCTTC.

This clone has just a few counts. V and J are TRBV18 and TRBJ2-7; a possible D gene is TRBD1 (5 bases). The CDR3 loop spans 13 amino acids. Deletions cut 3 bases from V and 4 bases from J, with 10 bases between. CDR1 and CDR2 (germline): KGHSH, LQKENI. This chain's CDR3 is CASSPQTDYEQYV. The CDR3 nucleotides read TGTGCCAGCTCACCCCAGACAGATTACGAGCAGTACGTC.

The J gene is TRBJ2-1, the V gene TRBV5-1, with D tentatively TRBD2 (6 bases). The CDR3 spans 16 residues. Looked up from germline, CDR1 is SGHRS and CDR2 is YFSETQ. Trimming cost V 0 bases and J 8 bases, with 18 bases left between them. CDR3 DNA: TGCGCCAGCAGCTTGGGACCAGTGGGAGGCGGGGATGAGCAGTTCTTC. Translation: CASSLGPVGGGDEQFF.